A single sample gave rise to the 21 T cell receptor beta chains below, sequenced in a study of T-cell memory formation after mild COVID-19. TCRdb fed the 5' RACE reads into MiXCR, producing one record per CDR3 protein. The sample lists 65,000 to 95,000 distinct CDR3 sequences; more than 10% were seen once. Specimen: PBMCs or a T cell subset sorted from them (not recorded which). Source of these receptors: a young man who had mild COVID-19 (a few samples of this study predate the infection). Cell type and time point are not known.

This clonotype was seen a few times. This rearrangement joins TRBV6-5 to TRBJ1-3; the D gene is possibly TRBD1 (5 bases). V dropped 2 bases and J dropped 4 bases, with 6 bases sitting between them. The CDR3 has 13 amino acids. Germline V gene data show CDR1 as MNHEY and CDR2 as SVGAGI. The DNA for the CDR3 is TGTGCCAGCAGTTACGGGGGAGGAAACACCATATATTTT. It translates to CASSYGGGNTIYF.

This clonotype showed up just a few times. The chain has TRBV7-3 and TRBJ2-1, with unresolved D. The CDR3 length is 15 residues. V was pared by 4 bases and J by 0 bases, with 10 bases between. Germline V gives CDR1 SGHTA, CDR2 FQGTGA. CDR3 bases: TGTGCCAGCAGCTCCTGGGAAGGCTCCTACAATGAGCAGTTCTTC. Encoded protein: CASSSWEGSYNEQFF.

This clonotype was found a few times. The gene calls are TRBV7-9 and TRBJ2-4; D remains unclear. This CDR3 is 13 amino acids long. Germline values: CDR1 SEHNR, CDR2 FQNEAQ (reference sequence). Trimming removed 1 base at V and 6 bases at J, with 7 bases between. The CDR3 is CASSLGRVNIQYF. For the CDR3, the DNA is TGTGCCAGCAGCTTAGGACGGGTAAACATTCAGTACTTC. Full variable domain (missing parts from reference TRBV7-9 and TRBJ2-4): DTGVSQNPRHKITKRGQNVTFRCDPISEHNRLYWYRQTLGQGPEFLTYFQNEAQLEKSRLLSDRFSAERPKGSFSTLEIQRTEQGDSAMYLCASSLGRVNIQYFGAGTRLSVL.

In this sample, this clonotype turned up a few times. CDR3 sequence: CSAAGPGVVRDEQYF. CDR3 in DNA: TGCAGTGCCGCAGGGCCAGGGGTCGTACGGGACGAGCAGTACTTC. This chain connects TRBV20-1 to TRBJ2-7, with TRBD1 as a possible D gene (6 bases). Deletions cut 6 bases from V and 5 bases from J, with 23 bases between. The CDR3 has 15 amino acids. CDR1 is DFQATT and CDR2 is SNEGSKA in the germline V gene (reference sequence).

This clonotype was recorded a few times. This chain joins TRBV11-3 and TRBJ2-2, with 9 bases aligning to TRBD2. J was trimmed by 1 base and V by 5 bases; bases with no gene match: 5. This CDR3 has 16 amino acids. Germline loops: CDR1 SGHNT, CDR2 YENEEA. The CDR3 DNA sequence: TGTGCCAGCAGCCCTAGCGGGACAGTGAACACCGGGGAGCTGTTTTTT. Translation: CASSPSGTVNTGELFF.

This clonotype turned up a few times. The rearrangement links TRBV28 to TRBJ2-7, with D maybe TRBD1 (6 bases). Germline loops: CDR1 MDHEN, CDR2 SYDVKM. This CDR3 comprises 12 residues. V lost 8 bases and J 5 bases, leaving 13 bases between the germline ends. CDR3 in DNA: TGTGCCAGCTGGGGGCCTTCGAACGAGCAGTACGTC. It encodes CASWGPSNEQYV.

A word on this clonotype: At one of its ends the junction is not consistent with the germline gene, which may arise from a read error. V and J are TRBV7-9 and TRBJ2-3, with D tentatively TRBD2 (5 bases). The length of the CDR3 is 15 residues. Germline V lookup: CDR1 SEHNR, CDR2 FQNEAQ (reference sequence). CDR3 region: CASRLVAGGTDTQYF. In DNA, the CDR3 is TGTGCCAGCCGCTTAGTGGCCGGGGGCACAGATACGCAGTATTTT.

This clonotype came up many times. The chain combines TRBV6-4 with TRBJ2-3, with 8 nucleotides matching TRBD2. CDR1 and CDR2 from the germline V gene are MRHNA and SNTAGT. This CDR3 has 16 amino acids. The V segment lost 2 bases and the J segment 5 bases; nucleotides outside the gene matches: 9. The CDR3 reads CASSDGAGGPGDTQYF. CDR3 coding DNA: TGTGCCAGCAGTGACGGGGCGGGGGGACCCGGAGATACGCAGTATTTT.

This clonotype was recorded a few times. CDR3 protein: CASSLLARGNEQFF. The DNA for the CDR3 is TGTGCCAGCAGCTTGTTGGCCAGGGGAAATGAGCAGTTCTTC. The chain has TRBV5-6 and TRBJ2-1, with D perhaps TRBD1 (6 bases). Germline values: CDR1 SGHDT, CDR2 YYEEEE. CDR3 length equals 14 residues. Deletions cut 1 base from V and 7 bases from J, with 12 bases between. The variable domain in full, completed from reference TRBV5-6 and TRBJ2-1, reads DAGVTQSPTHLIKTRGQQVTLRCSPKSGHDTVSWYQQALGQGPQFIFQYYEEEERQRGNFPDRFSGHQFPNYSSELNVNALLLGDSALYLCASSLLARGNEQFFGPGTRLTVL.

This clonotype was seen only a few times. The chain uses TRBV12-3 or TRBV12-4 and TRBJ2-1, with 8 bases aligning to TRBD2. J lost 10 bases, V lost 5 bases, and 10 bases had no gene match. There are 14 residues in the CDR3. The CDR3 coding sequence is TGTGCCAGCAGTCTCGGGGCGGGGGGAAGGGAGCAGTTCTTC. Protein sequence: CASSLGAGGREQFF.

A few counts support this clonotype. The V and J genes are TRBV12-3 or TRBV12-4 and TRBJ2-3, with TRBD2 identical over 12 bases. V gave up 1 base and J gave up 4 bases; unmatched junction bases: 18. The CDR3 sequence is 21 residues long. The CDR3 coding sequence is TGTGCCAGCAGTTTAGATCTGGCTAGCGGGGGGGCCAGGTCGCTCGCAGATACGCAGTATTTT. It is translated as CASSLDLASGGARSLADTQYF.

This clonotype came up a few times. V and J are TRBV6-5 and TRBJ2-2; 15 bases are a match to TRBD2. CDR1 MNHEY and CDR2 SVGAGI come from the germline V gene. The CDR3 consists of 16 residues. J lost 6 bases, V lost 6 bases, and 5 bases had no gene match. CDR3 nucleotides: TGTGCCAGCAGCCGGACTAGCGGGGGGGTGGCCGGGGAGCTGTTTTTT. It encodes CASSRTSGGVAGELFF.

This chain joins TRBV6-6 and TRBJ2-2, with 11 bases matching TRBD2. Trimming at V came to 0 bases and at J to 4 bases, leaving 10 bases not matched to a gene. Germline loops: CDR1 MNHNY, CDR2 SVGAGI (reference sequence). This CDR3 contains 19 residues. CDR3 coding DNA: TGTGCCAGCAGTTACTCGAGGGCTAGCGGGGGGAGTAGCACCGGGGAGCTGTTTTTT. The encoded protein is CASSYSRASGGSSTGELFF.

V is TRBV7-2 and J is TRBJ1-5; D unclear. The CDR3 covers 13 residues. Between the trimmed V and J ends, which lost 5 bases and 8 bases, there was a span of 13 bases. Germline V gene lookup returns CDR1 SGHTA and CDR2 FQGNSA. CDR3 in DNA: TGTGCCAGCAGCGGTTCCCCAATAGAGCCCCAGCATTTT. Protein sequence: CASSGSPIEPQHF.

This clonotype was seen ten or more times. This chain uses TRBV12-3 or TRBV12-4 with TRBJ2-7; 7 bases line up with TRBD1. CDR3 length equals 14 residues. J lost 3 bases, V lost 1 base, and 3 bases had no gene match. CDR3 nucleotides: TGTGCCAGCAGTTTAGGGCCAGGGGGCTACGAGCAGTACGTC. Protein: CASSLGPGGYEQYV.

The table lists this clonotype with a few counts. The J gene is TRBJ2-1, the V gene TRBV7-2; D is perhaps TRBD1 or TRBD2 (6 bases each). The CDR3 consists of 16 residues. CDR1 and CDR2 from the germline V gene are SGHTA and FQGNSA. The V end was cut by 2 bases, the J end by 8 bases, with 19 bases between. The CDR3 sequence is CASSLNRGDPRHEQFF. CDR3 sequence (DNA): TGTGCCAGCAGCTTAAATAGGGGGGACCCCCGCCATGAGCAGTTCTTC.

This clonotype was seen more than once but under ten times. This rearrangement joins TRBV7-9 to TRBJ1-1; tentative D call: TRBD1 (5 bases). V dropped 0 bases and J dropped 1 base, with 18 bases sitting between them. This CDR3 has 18 residues. Germline loops: CDR1 SEHNR, CDR2 FQNEAQ (reference sequence). This CDR3 is CASSLAGVKRSANTEAFF. CDR3 sequence (DNA): TGTGCCAGCAGCTTAGCGGGGGTGAAGAGGTCCGCGAACACTGAAGCTTTCTTT.

A few counts support this clonotype. This rearrangement joins TRBV27 to TRBJ2-5; 9 nucleotides align to TRBD2. V was clipped by 2 bases and J by 10 bases; unmatched bases: 11. CDR1 and CDR2 from the germline V gene are MNHEY and SMNVEV (reference sequence). The CDR3 runs to 15 residues. DNA of the CDR3: TGTGCCAGCAGTTTAGTGGCTAGCGGGGCCCGCAGCCAGTACTTC. Protein product: CASSLVASGARSQYF.

This chain uses TRBV11-3 with TRBJ1-1, with a weak D call TRBD1 (5 bases). This CDR3 contains 14 residues. Germline CDR1 is SGHNT and CDR2 is YENEEA. V was trimmed by 5 bases and J by 6 bases, leaving 16 bases between them. The chain's CDR3 is CASSPGTSAPEAFF. The DNA for the CDR3 is TGTGCCAGCAGCCCCGGGACCTCCGCCCCTGAAGCTTTCTTT.

At least ten counts were recorded for this clonotype. The chain uses TRBV12-3 or TRBV12-4 and TRBJ2-1; D is unresolved. This CDR3 is built from 13 residues. Trimming pared 5 bases from V and 8 bases from J, leaving 13 bases between. CDR3 sequence (DNA): TGTGCCAGCAGTCAAACCGTAGTCCATGAGCAGTTCTTC. Amino acid sequence: CASSQTVVHEQFF.

A few counts support this clonotype. The rearrangement uses TRBV4-1 and TRBJ2-1; D may be TRBD2 (5 bases). V lost 4 bases and J lost 4, with 11 bases in between. Germline V gene sequence: CDR1 MGHRA, CDR2 YSYEKL. This CDR3 is 14 amino acids long. The CDR3 DNA reads as TGCGCCAGCAGCCCCCCGGGGTTTTACAATGAGCAGTTCTTC. Protein sequence: CASSPPGFYNEQFF.